The T cell receptor beta chain described here comes from a study of blood T cell repertoires in COVID-19. Study-level background: Samples came from the United States, Italy and Spain, spanning acute and convalescent COVID-19. The analysed material was cDNA or gDNA that came from T cells, B-cell-depleted T cells, or PBMCs.

This clone occurred once. The CDR3 spans 15 residues. Unmatched junction bases numbered 5, after V lost 3 bases and J lost 5 bases. Per germline, CDR1 SGHRS and CDR2 YFSETQ. Recruited during active infection, patients (from Seattle) were subsequently followed longitudinally. Original methodology: Using reference gene primer amplification, nucleated cell counts were estimated. Profiling relied on immunoSEQ multiplex PCR, and the TCRdb table lists in-frame clones only, not all of them. V, J and clone size are those of that table, while D and trimming were read from the DNA. The sample includes a few hundred thousand clones, 85% to 90% of them seen just once.

Sequencing input: peripheral blood. V is TRBV5-1 and J is TRBJ2-1, with 10 positions matching TRBD1. The receptor's source is a woman aged 55-70 years with COVID-19, enrolled during active disease. In DNA form, the CDR3 reads TGCGCCAGCAGCTGGGGACAGGGGAAAAACAATGAGCAGTTCTTC. Its translation is CASSWGQGKNNEQFF.